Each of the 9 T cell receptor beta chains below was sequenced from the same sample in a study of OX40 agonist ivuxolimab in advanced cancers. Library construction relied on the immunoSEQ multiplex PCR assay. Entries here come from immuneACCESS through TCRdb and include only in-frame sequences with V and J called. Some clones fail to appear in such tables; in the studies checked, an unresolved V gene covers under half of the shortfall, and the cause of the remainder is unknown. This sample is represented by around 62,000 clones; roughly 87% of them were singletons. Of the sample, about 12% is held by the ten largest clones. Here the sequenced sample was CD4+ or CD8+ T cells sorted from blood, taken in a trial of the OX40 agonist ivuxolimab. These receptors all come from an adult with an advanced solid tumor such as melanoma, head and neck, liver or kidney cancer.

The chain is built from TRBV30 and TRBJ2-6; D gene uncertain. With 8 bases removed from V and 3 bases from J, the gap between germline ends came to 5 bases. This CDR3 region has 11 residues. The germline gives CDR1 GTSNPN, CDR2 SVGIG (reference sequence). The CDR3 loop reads CAGFGANVLTF. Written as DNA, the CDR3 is TGTGCCGGCTTTGGGGCCAACGTCCTGACTTTC. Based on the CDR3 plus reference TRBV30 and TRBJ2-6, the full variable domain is SQTIHQWPATLVQPVGSPLSLECTVEGTSNPNLYWYRQAAGRGLQLLFYSVGIGQISSEVPQNLSASRPQDRQFILSSKKLLLSDSGFYLCAGFGANVLTFGAGSRLTVL.

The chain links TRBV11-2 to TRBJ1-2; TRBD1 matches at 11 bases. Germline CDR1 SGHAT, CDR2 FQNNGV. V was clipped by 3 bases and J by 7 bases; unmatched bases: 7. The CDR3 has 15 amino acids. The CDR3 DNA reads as TGTGCCAGCAGCTTTGGGGACAGGGGGAAGTCTGGCTACACCTTC. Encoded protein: CASSFGDRGKSGYTF.

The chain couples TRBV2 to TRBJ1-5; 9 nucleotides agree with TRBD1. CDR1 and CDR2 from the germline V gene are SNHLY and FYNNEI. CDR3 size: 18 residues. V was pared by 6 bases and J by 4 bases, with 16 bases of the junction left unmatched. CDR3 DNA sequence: TGTGCCAGCAGGGTCCCCTCCTACAGGGGGCGCCGGAATCAGCCCCAGCATTTT. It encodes CASRVPSYRGRRNQPQHF.

In DNA, the CDR3 is TGTGCCAGCAGCTGGACAGGGGTCTCCTCCTACGAGCAGTACTTC. Protein product: CASSWTGVSSYEQYF. This rearrangement joins TRBV5-6 to TRBJ2-7; TRBD1 matches at 9 bases. Germline values: CDR1 SGHDT, CDR2 YYEEEE. The junction had 4 bases not matched to a gene; V was cut back by 3 bases and J by 0 bases. This CDR3 spans 15 amino acids.

CDR3 bases: TGTGCCAGCAGCCTCGGGGCCGTGTTGAGTGAGCAGTACGTC. Its translation: CASSLGAVLSEQYV. V is TRBV11-2 and J is TRBJ2-7; the D gene could be TRBD1 or TRBD2 (5 bases each). Germline V CDR1 and CDR2: SGHAT, FQNNGV. The length of the CDR3 is 14 residues. Trimming cost V 5 bases and J 7 bases, with 18 bases left between them.

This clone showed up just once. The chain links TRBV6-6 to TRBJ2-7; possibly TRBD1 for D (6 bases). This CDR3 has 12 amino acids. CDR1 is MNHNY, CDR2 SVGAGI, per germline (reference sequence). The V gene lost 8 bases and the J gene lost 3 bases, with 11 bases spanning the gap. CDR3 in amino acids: CASSGQFYEQYF. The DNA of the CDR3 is TGTGCCAGCTCGGGACAATTCTACGAGCAGTACTTC.

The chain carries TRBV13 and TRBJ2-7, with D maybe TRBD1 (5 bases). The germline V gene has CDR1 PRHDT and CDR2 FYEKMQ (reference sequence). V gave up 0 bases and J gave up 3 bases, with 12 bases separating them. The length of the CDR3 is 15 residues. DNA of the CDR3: TGTGCCAGCAGCTTAGGGGGGCAGGTGGGCTACGAGCAGTACTTC. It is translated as CASSLGGQVGYEQYF.

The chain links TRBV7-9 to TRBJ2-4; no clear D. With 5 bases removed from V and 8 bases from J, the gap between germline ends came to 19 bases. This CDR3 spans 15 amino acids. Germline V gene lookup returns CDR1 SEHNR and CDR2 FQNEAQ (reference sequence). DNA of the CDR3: TGTGCCAGCAGCCCATATCCCGCAGCTTCGGACATTCAGTACTTC. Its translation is CASSPYPAASDIQYF. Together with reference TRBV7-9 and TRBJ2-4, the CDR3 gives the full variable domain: DTGVSQNPRHKITKRGQNVTFRCDPISEHNRLYWYRQTLGQGPEFLTYFQNEAQLEKSRLLSDRFSAERPKGSFSTLEIQRTEQGDSAMYLCASSPYPAASDIQYFGAGTRLSVL.

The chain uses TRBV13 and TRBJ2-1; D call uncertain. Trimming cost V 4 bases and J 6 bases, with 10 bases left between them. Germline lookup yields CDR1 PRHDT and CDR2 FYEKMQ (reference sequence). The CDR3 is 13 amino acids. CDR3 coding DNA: TGTGCCAGCAGCTGGTTTAGCAGCAATGAGCAGTTCTTC. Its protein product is CASSWFSSNEQFF.